This T cell receptor beta chain stems from a study of T cells in localized non-small cell lung cancer. Germline CDR1 SGDLS, CDR2 YYNGEE. The CDR3 consists of 14 residues. Trimming at V came to 3 bases and at J to 5 bases, leaving 4 bases not matched to a gene. Produced via immunoSEQ multiplex PCR; TCRdb's table is partial and in-frame only. Of about 40,000 clones in the sample, around 88% were seen once. The V gene is TRBV9, the J gene TRBJ2-3; 9 bases fit TRBD2. This TCR derives from a man between 40 and 75 years old with stage I lung adenocarcinoma. The input for sequencing was peripheral blood, taken before any cancer treatment. The DNA for the CDR3 is TGTGCCAGCAGCGGCGGGACTAGCTTAGATACGCAGTATTTT. Translated, it gives CASSGGTSLDTQYF.